These 10 T cell receptor beta chains were all obtained from the same sample, sequenced in a study of radiation and T cells in renal cell carcinoma. The sample's time point: blood 2 weeks post-SBRT. Treatment here: 15 Gy SBRT to primary tumor, nephrectomy 4 weeks later. The method was immunoSEQ multiplex PCR; TCRdb's version includes in-frame clones alone and lacks a portion of them. The data hold roughly 75,000 clones, with roughly 80% observed a single time. This material consisted of blood, taken from a patient whose treatment included radiotherapy and nephrectomy. These receptors originate from a man aged 55 to 70 with renal cell carcinoma.

The chain carries TRBV18 and TRBJ2-1; D is possibly TRBD1 or TRBD2 (5 bases each). The germline V gene encodes CDR1 KGHSH and CDR2 LQKENI. V was shortened by 0 bases and J by 3 bases, with 15 bases between the two germline ends. The CDR3 contains 17 residues. The CDR3: CASSPPPGTTVYNEQFF. The CDR3 DNA sequence: TGTGCCAGCTCACCACCGCCTGGGACCACTGTCTACAATGAGCAGTTCTTC.

The CDR3 region has the DNA TGTGCCAGTAGTATCTCAGGGGAGGACATTCAGTACTTC. It is translated as CASSISGEDIQYF. The V gene is TRBV19, the J gene TRBJ2-4, with D perhaps assigned TRBD1 or TRBD2 (6 bases each). V was clipped by 3 bases and J by 8 bases, with 11 bases between them. The CDR3 sequence is 13 residues long. The germline gives CDR1 LNHDA, CDR2 SQIVND (reference sequence).

The V and J genes are TRBV6-1 and TRBJ2-6; D not certain. CDR3 length: 15 amino acids. Germline-derived CDR1 and CDR2 are MNHNS and SASEGT. Trimming removed 9 bases from V and 0 bases from J, with 12 bases in between. Here the CDR3 reads CASGEEHSGANVLTF. Here the CDR3 DNA reads TGTGCCAGTGGAGAAGAGCACTCTGGGGCCAACGTCCTGACTTTC.

In this sample, this clone turned up a few times. The rearrangement uses TRBV4-1 and TRBJ1-5, with D uncertain. Per the germline V gene, CDR1 is MGHRA and CDR2 is YSYEKL. The CDR3 totals 13 residues. V gave up 0 bases and J gave up 7 bases, with 7 bases separating them. The CDR3 nucleotides read TGCGCCAGCAGCCAAGATACGACCCAGCCCCAGCATTTT. Its protein product is CASSQDTTQPQHF.

The CDR3 sequence is CASSRTSGRYNEQFF. In DNA, the CDR3 is TGTGCCAGCAGTCGGACTAGCGGGAGGTACAATGAGCAGTTCTTC. The rearrangement links TRBV6-6 to TRBJ2-1; 14 bases are shared with TRBD2. V dropped 5 bases and J dropped 4; count of bases not matched to a gene: 1. The germline CDR1 and CDR2 sequences are MNHNY and SVGAGI (reference sequence). The CDR3 spans 15 residues.

The J gene is TRBJ1-3, the V gene TRBV5-1, with D perhaps matching TRBD1 (6 bases). The CDR3 totals 14 residues. Germline CDR1 reads SGHRS; CDR2 reads YFSETQ. V was clipped by 0 bases and J by 7 bases, with 11 bases between them. The CDR3 reads CASSLEQGGNTIYF. The CDR3 DNA is TGCGCCAGCAGCTTGGAACAGGGAGGGAACACCATATATTTT.

The CDR3 coding sequence is TGTGCCAGCAGTTTATCCACAAACAGCAACGGGGAGCTGTTTTTT. Translation gives CASSLSTNSNGELFF. The V gene is TRBV27, the J gene TRBJ2-2, with unresolved D. Per germline, CDR1 MNHEY and CDR2 SMNVEV (reference sequence). V shed 0 bases and J shed 7 bases, with 12 bases lying between them. This CDR3 spans 15 amino acids.

The chain combines TRBV7-2 with TRBJ1-2; no clear D. The V gene's germline CDR1 is SGHTA and CDR2 FQGNSA. V shed 8 bases and J shed 3 bases, with 10 bases lying between them. The CDR3 spans 12 residues. The CDR3 is CASSQSYYGYTF. The CDR3 nucleotides are TGTGCCAGCTCCCAGAGTTACTATGGCTACACCTTC.

Regarding this clone: The same CDR3 is also encoded by other DNA sequences in this sample. J is TRBJ2-7 and V is TRBV18; maybe TRBD2 (5 bases). Trimming removed 4 bases at V and 4 bases at J, with 14 bases between. The CDR3 is 14 residues long. The germline V gene has CDR1 KGHSH and CDR2 LQKENI. CDR3 bases: TGTGCCAGCTCACTAGACGGAGGAGTTTACGAGCAGTACTTC. It specifies CASSLDGGVYEQYF. Looking up the rest from reference TRBV18 and TRBJ2-7 gives the full variable domain: NAGVMQNPRHLVRRRGQEARLRCSPMKGHSHVYWYRQLPEEGLKFMVYLQKENIIDESGMPKERFSAEFPKEGPSILRIQQVVRGDSAAYFCASSLDGGVYEQYFGPGTRLTVT.

J is TRBJ2-5 and V is TRBV5-4, with D perhaps given as TRBD1 or TRBD2 (5 bases each). Germline V CDR1 and CDR2: SGHNT, YYREEE (reference sequence). The CDR3 covers 16 residues. Trimming stripped 5 bases from V and 3 bases from J, with 20 bases between. The CDR3 spells CASRTGSRGAEETQYF. For the CDR3, the DNA is TGTGCCAGCAGAACCGGGTCAAGAGGGGCAGAAGAGACCCAGTACTTC.